Listed below are T cell receptor beta chains from one sample, sequenced in a study of beta chain features in type 1 diabetes. TCRdb's copy holds only in-frame clones and misses some; the assay was immunoSEQ multiplex PCR. The sample shows around 160,000 clones, under 60% of them seen only once. Material for sequencing was Tregs from blood. All receptors derive from a man aged 18-30 years in good health. The conserved cysteine and the conserved F or W are not part of the CDR3 here.

j_call v_call cdr3_aa
TRBJ2-1 TRBV27 ASRRRFSYNEQF
TRBJ2-6 TRBV19 ASSILWQTGANVLT
TRBJ2-7 TRBV7-2 ASSLAGGQGIYEQY
TRBJ2-1 TRBV5-1 ASSLGPAGMSYNEQF
TRBJ2-7 TRBV6-1 ASCWQGSYEQY
TRBJ2-4 TRBV5-4 ASSQGLAGNIQY
TRBJ1-1 TRBV2 AKSGLGITEAF
NA TRBV28 ASSRDRGTYEQY
TRBJ2-5 TRBV9 ASARGRQETQY
TRBJ2-6 TRBV19 ASGRGPGANVLT
TRBJ2-7 TRBV7-2 ASSLGGGGYEQY
TRBJ2-1 TRBV5-1 ASSPLLAGGDEQF
TRBJ2-5 TRBV27 ASSGLAGVQETQY
TRBJ2-7 TRBV6-5 ASSRQGSGAYEQY
TRBJ1-1 TRBV7-8 ASSLGRGINTEAF
TRBJ2-1 TRBV7-2 ASSLSLQAVSSYNEQF
TRBJ1-1 TRBV6-6 ASSYPGGVTEAF
TRBJ2-1 TRBV5-1 ASSAVLGPNEQF
TRBJ2-7 TRBV11-2 ASNSLVGQGRAEQY
TRBJ2-5 TRBV28 ASSLPQGRETQY
TRBJ2-7 TRBV4-3 ASSRIGTSVAYEQY
TRBJ2-2 TRBV7-2 AGRVVGTGELF
TRBJ2-4 TRBV14 ASSQGGGGNIQY
TRBJ2-7 TRBV7-2 ASSSPPTGPYEQY
TRBJ2-1 TRBV15 ATSGWGTSGRVYNEQF
TRBJ1-1 TRBV11-2 ASSWAGYHTEAF
TRBJ1-5 TRBV28 ASSFSQPQH
TRBJ1-6 TRBV29-1 SVTTGTGNSPLH
TRBJ2-5 TRBV14 ASSHTYGRDLETQY
TRBJ2-3 TRBV7-3 ASSRAGAGDTQY
TRBJ2-2 TRBV29-1 SVAGDRGFFTGELF
TRBJ2-2 TRBV7-6 ASSLDGQGLMNTGELF
TRBJ2-2 TRBV30 AWSLAGGSGELF
TRBJ2-3 TRBV7-2 ASSLGAGLAGTDTQY
TRBJ2-1 TRBV7-9 ASSPYWASGSDEQF
TRBJ2-2 TRBV7-7 ASSPRGLGTGELF
TRBJ2-7 TRBV28 ASSLVDYTSYEQY
TRBJ2-3 TRBV29-1 SVEPSTDTQY
TRBJ2-6 TRBV2 ASSVSRNWANVLT
TRBJ2-7 TRBV15 ATSRPGQVFGEQY
TRBJ2-1 TRBV19 ASSIGLRGGYNEQF
TRBJ2-7 TRBV7-3 ASSLGGGTYEQY
TRBJ2-1 TRBV29-1 SVMGAAVLYNEQF
TRBJ2-7 TRBV5-1 ASGTGQGQYYEQY
TRBJ1-5 TRBV19 ASSPLDRGNQPQH